These T cell receptor beta chains were read from a single sample in a study of T cell responses to AZD1222 COVID-19 vaccine. The assay was immunoSEQ multiplex PCR, and TCRdb's table has in-frame clones only and misses some. The sample includes around 150,000 clones, over 65% of them seen just once. The source material was peripheral blood, sampled on day 0 of AZD1222 vaccination. The receptors stem from an adult in good health. The CDR3 runs from the conserved cysteine through the conserved F or W. Each record gives: V gene, D gene, clone size, J gene, CDR3 DNA, CDR3 protein. D genes are given only for firm matches. Rows may omit the clone size; those that give it use once, few, many or a size class.

TRBV28,NA,NA,TRBJ1-2,TGTGCCAGCAGTTTGGCCCTAAGAGGCTACACCTTC,CASSLALRGYTF
TRBV7-8,NA,many,TRBJ2-7,TGTGCCAGCAGCTTTACTACAAACGAGCAGTACTTC,CASSFTTNEQYF
TRBV11-1,NA,NA,TRBJ2-2,TGTGCCAGCGGCACGGGCAGGGGACCGAACACCGGGGAGCTGTTTTTT,CASGTGRGPNTGELFF
TRBV7-8,TRBD1,NA,TRBJ2-7,TGTGCCAGCATAGGACAGGGGACCTACGAGCAGTACTTC,CASIGQGTYEQYF
TRBV27,NA,NA,TRBJ2-2,TGTGCCAGCAGTTCCGCCGGGGGCACCGGGGAGCTGTTTTTT,CASSSAGGTGELFF
TRBV14,NA,NA,TRBJ2-4,TGTGCCAGCAGCCAAGGGTTAGCCAAAAACATTCAGTACTTC,CASSQGLAKNIQYF
TRBV7-8,TRBD1,once,TRBJ1-1,TGTGCCAGCAGCTCGGACAGGGCCATACGGGGCACTGAAGCTTTCTTT,CASSSDRAIRGTEAFF
TRBV6-5,TRBD1,NA,TRBJ2-2,TGTGCCAGCAGTTCGCAGGGGGCGCGTGGGGAGCTGTTTTTT,CASSSQGARGELFF
TRBV29-1,NA,NA,TRBJ2-1,TGCAGCACTGAACGGGGTTTAGGCAATGAGCAGTTCTTC,CSTERGLGNEQFF
TRBV6-5,NA,NA,TRBJ2-1,TGTGCCAGCAGCCGTACAGAACGGGAGCAGTTCTTC,CASSRTEREQFF
TRBV11-1,NA,NA,TRBJ1-6,TGTGCCAGCAGCCAGGGGTATAATAATTCACCCCTCCACTTT,CASSQGYNNSPLHF
TRBV3-1/TRBV3-2,TRBD2,NA,TRBJ2-3,TGTGCCAGCAGCCAAGGGCGGGGGGGAACAGATACGCAGTATTTT,CASSQGRGGTDTQYF
TRBV28,NA,NA,TRBJ1-6,TGTGCCAGCAGAAAGACAAGAAATAATTCACCCCTCCACTTT,CASRKTRNNSPLHF
TRBV25-1,NA,NA,TRBJ2-6,TGTGCCAGCAGTGAATTGGGCGGGTTAGGGTCTGGGGCCAACGTCCTGACTTTC,CASSELGGLGSGANVLTF
TRBV28,TRBD1,NA,TRBJ1-6,TGTGCCAGCAGCCGACAGGGGGCCTTTGATTCACCCCTCCACTTT,CASSRQGAFDSPLHF
TRBV30,NA,NA,TRBJ1-1,TGTGCCTGGAGTCAACGGACTGAAGCTTTCTTT,CAWSQRTEAFF
TRBV28,TRBD1,few,TRBJ1-1,TGTGCCAGCAGACTGGGACAGGGCAAGGGCACTGAAGCTTTCTTT,CASRLGQGKGTEAFF
TRBV6-4,NA,NA,TRBJ2-1,TGTGCCAGCAGCGGGCCATCCTACAATGAGCAGTTCTTC,CASSGPSYNEQFF
TRBV28,TRBD1,NA,TRBJ1-1,TGTGCCACCGGGACAGGGGCGAACACTGAAGCTTTCTTT,CATGTGANTEAFF
TRBV19,NA,NA,TRBJ1-2,TGTGCCAGTAGTATACAGTCCCGTGCCCACTATGGCTACACCTTC,CASSIQSRAHYGYTF
TRBV3-1/TRBV3-2,TRBD2,NA,TRBJ2-1,TGTGCCAGCAGCCAGCCGGGAGGCTATGGCAATGAGCAGTTCTTC,CASSQPGGYGNEQFF
TRBV9,NA,NA,TRBJ2-3,TGTGCCAGCAGCGTAGTGGCTGGCGCAGATACGCAGTATTTT,CASSVVAGADTQYF
TRBV3-1/TRBV3-2,NA,NA,TRBJ2-5,TGTGCCAGCAGCCAAGAGGTGCAGGGCCCAGAGACCCAGTACTTC,CASSQEVQGPETQYF
TRBV5-1,TRBD1,few,TRBJ2-1,TGCGCCAGCAGCCCGGACAGGACGCAAAGCAATGAGCAGTTCTTC,CASSPDRTQSNEQFF
TRBV2,NA,NA,TRBJ1-1,TGTGCCCCCCGAGGGGCAGGAGTTTCGTCTGAAGCTTTCTTT,CAPRGAGVSSEAFF
TRBV6-5,NA,few,TRBJ2-5,TGTGCCAGCACCTATGACCGGAATCTCCAAGAGACCCAGTACTTC,CASTYDRNLQETQYF
TRBV6-5,TRBD2,once,TRBJ2-1,TGTGCCAGCAGTCCTTTCGGGGGGGGGAACTATGAGCAGTTCTTC,CASSPFGGGNYEQFF
TRBV27,NA,NA,TRBJ1-5,TGTGCCAGCAGTTTAAGTACGAGACAGCCCCAGCATTTT,CASSLSTRQPQHF
TRBV29-1,TRBD1,NA,TRBJ1-5,TGCAGCGTTGGGGACAGCGGCAATCAGCCCCAGCATTTT,CSVGDSGNQPQHF
TRBV9,NA,NA,TRBJ1-2,TGTGCCAGCAGCGCTGGACGGACTAACTATGGCTACACCTTC,CASSAGRTNYGYTF
TRBV6-5,NA,once,TRBJ1-5,TGTGCCAGCAGTACGGACACCGGCTATCAGCCCCAGCATTTT,CASSTDTGYQPQHF
TRBV7-9,TRBD2,NA,TRBJ2-3,TGTGCCAGCAGCTCCCTAGCGGGGGGCGTAAAGGACACAGATACGCAGTATTTT,CASSSLAGGVKDTDTQYF
TRBV19,NA,NA,TRBJ1-1,TGTGCCAGTAGTACTCCGGGACAATGGAACACTGAAGCTTTCTTT,CASSTPGQWNTEAFF
TRBV19,TRBD1,NA,TRBJ1-3,TGTGCCAGTAGTACGACCAGGACAGGGAGGACCTCTGGAAACACCATATATTTT,CASSTTRTGRTSGNTIYF
TRBV3-1/TRBV3-2,NA,NA,TRBJ1-2,TGTGCCAGCAGCCAAGATACAGCCGATTCAAGACGGTCCTATGGCTACACCTTC,CASSQDTADSRRSYGYTF
TRBV27,NA,NA,TRBJ1-2,TGTGCCAGCAGTCGTGTGGGCATTGTTAAGTATGGCTACACCTTC,CASSRVGIVKYGYTF